In this sample, the clone carrying this T cell receptor beta chain turned up many times. Its specificity is not known. Germline V CDR1 and CDR2: SQVTM, ANQGSEA. The CDR3 runs to 12 residues. V lost 1 base and J lost 10, with 13 bases in between. This entry belongs to a study of T-cell reconstitution after alpha-beta-depleted transplantation in children. Overall study results and limits: Surviving recipient cells, namely T cells and thymic progenitors, were the source of high day-60 TCRbeta diversity in some patients. The authors attributed T-cell counts and diversity one year after transplant mostly to newly produced T cells.

Preparation of the TCRbeta library was carried out with unique molecular identifiers. TCRdb called the PCR reads again in MiXCR, with one record for every CDR3 protein. This sample has more than 200,000 distinct CDR3 sequences, with roughly a quarter found just once. This TCR was sampled from a girl aged 2 to 9 with Fanconi anemia, due to receive a stem cell transplant. The sequences come from PBMCs, collected before TCRalphabeta/CD19-depleted stem cell transplant. The rearrangement joins TRBV29-1 to TRBJ1-2; D unresolved. The CDR3 DNA follows: TGCAGCGTTGAAGGAGTTAGAGTTGACTACACCTTC. Its translation is CSVEGVRVDYTF.